This TCR beta chain was sequenced for a study of OX40 agonist ivuxolimab in advanced cancers. Study context: The dose-escalation cohort had hepatocellular carcinoma, melanoma, renal cell or head and neck cancer. Participants averaged approximately 65 years of age (range roughly 23 to 79) and were roughly 83% male. Study findings and constraints: CD4+ and CD8+ T cells in blood underwent clonal expansion by week 6 at 0.1 to 3.0 mg/kg. There were, on average, more expanded clones in CD8+ T cells than in CD4+.

To note about this clone: The antigen remains unidentified.

This CDR3 spans 14 amino acids. Germline CDR1 SNHLY, CDR2 FYNNEI. The V end lost 7 bases, the J end lost 1 base, and 13 bases lay between the germline ends. Some clones are missing from TCRdb's copy, which holds only in-frame ones; the method was immunoSEQ multiplex PCR. The profile shows 70,000 or so clones, 85% to 90% of them singletons. This receptor was obtained from an adult with an advanced solid tumor such as melanoma, head and neck, liver or kidney cancer. This specimen was CD4+ or CD8+ T cells sorted from blood, taken in a trial of the OX40 agonist ivuxolimab. This chain uses TRBV2 with TRBJ1-2, with a weak D call TRBD1 (5 bases). The CDR3 is CASTPQGNNYGYTF. CDR3 nucleotides: TGTGCCAGCACCCCCCAGGGAAATAACTATGGCTACACCTTC.